These 15 T cell receptor beta chains originate from one sample sequenced in a study of shared clonotypes between healthy human individuals. The naive CD8 fraction comprised CD45RO-negative cells positively selected for CCR7 and excluded terminally differentiated effector memory CD45RA+ cells. Generated by immunoSEQ multiplex PCR, the TCRdb table keeps only in-frame clones and is missing some. The repertoire holds hundreds of thousands of clones, with 92% as singletons. Material: naive CD8+ T cells sorted from blood. The receptors were gathered from a man aged 25-40 years in good health.

CDR3 DNA sequence: TGTGCCAGCAGCTTCGGACATATTCCTTATGAGCAGTTCTTC. Its translation: CASSFGHIPYEQFF. The rearrangement links TRBV21-1 to TRBJ2-1; the table's D gene call, TRBD1, was not cross checked with the DNA. TRBV21-1 is labeled a pseudogene. The CDR3 is 14 amino acids.

The chain joins TRBV2 to TRBJ2-7, with TRBD1 matching 12 bases. CDR1 and CDR2 (germline): SNHLY, FYNNEI. Losses at the gene ends were 3 bases for V and 4 bases for J; bases not matched to a gene: 7. CDR3 length equals 16 residues. This CDR3 is CASSESGTGGAYEQYF. CDR3 sequence (DNA): TGTGCCAGCAGTGAGTCCGGGACAGGGGGCGCGTACGAGCAGTACTTC.

The chain recombines TRBV19 with TRBJ1-5, with D hard to call. CDR3 length: 18 amino acids. V lost 4 bases and J 3 bases, leaving 22 bases between the germline ends. CDR1 and CDR2 (germline): LNHDA, SQIVND (reference sequence). The CDR3 DNA follows: TGTGCCAGTAGTACCCCAACGCGGGGAGGAGGTCACAATCAGCCCCAGCATTTT. Its translation: CASSTPTRGGGHNQPQHF.

In regard to this clone: The identical CDR3 is also encoded by other nucleotide sequences in the sample. The rearrangement links TRBV28 to TRBJ1-1; D is ambiguous. Germline V gene sequence: CDR1 MDHEN, CDR2 SYDVKM. V gave up 2 bases and J gave up 1 base, with 5 bases separating them. The CDR3 spans 13 residues. CDR3 in DNA: TGTGCCAGCAGTTTAGGCCCGAACACTGAAGCTTTCTTT. This sequence encodes CASSLGPNTEAFF.

The rearrangement joins TRBV5-4 to TRBJ2-1, with 8 positions matching TRBD2. J gave up 5 bases and V 5 bases, and 0 bases lay outside the gene matches. Germline assignment: CDR1 SGHNT and CDR2 YYREEE (reference sequence). The CDR3 covers 12 residues. In DNA form, the CDR3 reads TGTGCCAGCAGGGGACTAGACAATGAGCAGTTCTTC. As protein: CASRGLDNEQFF.

The V and J genes are TRBV7-2 and TRBJ1-1, with TRBD1 matching over 7 bases. Unmatched junction bases numbered 6, after V lost 5 bases and J lost 0 bases. The CDR3 is made up of 15 amino acids. Germline V gene lookup returns CDR1 SGHTA and CDR2 FQGNSA. In DNA form, the CDR3 reads TGTGCCAGCAGCCCGACACAGGGGATGAACACTGAAGCTTTCTTT. Translating gives CASSPTQGMNTEAFF.

V usage is TRBV27 and J usage is TRBJ2-7; tentative D call: TRBD2 (6 bases). The CDR3 covers 14 residues. V gave up 2 bases and J gave up 4 bases, with 12 bases separating them. The germline gives CDR1 MNHEY, CDR2 SMNVEV (reference sequence). The CDR3 is CASSLGSGAYEQYF. In nucleotides, the CDR3 is TGTGCCAGCAGTTTAGGTAGCGGAGCTTACGAGCAGTACTTC.

On this clone itself: The sample carries other DNA sequences with the same CDR3. The J gene is TRBJ2-7, the V gene TRBV27; 14 bases line up with TRBD2. Germline-derived CDR1 and CDR2 are MNHEY and SMNVEV (reference sequence). The CDR3 covers 14 residues. V was pared by 5 bases and J by 6 bases, with 3 bases of the junction left unmatched. CDR3 DNA sequence: TGTGCCAGCAGTCCGGGACTAGCGGGAGTCGAGCAGTACTTC. Translated, it gives CASSPGLAGVEQYF.

The chain links TRBV7-8 to TRBJ2-3; D unresolved. The CDR3 loop spans 14 amino acids. The germline V and J ends were trimmed by 4 bases and 1 base, with 9 bases remaining between them. Germline V gene data show CDR1 as SGHVS and CDR2 as FQNEAQ. In nucleotides, the CDR3 is TGTGCCAGCAGCTCAGACGAGCGCACAGATACGCAGTATTTT. This gives the protein CASSSDERTDTQYF.

This chain links TRBV27 with TRBJ2-4; D gene uncertain. The germline CDR1 and CDR2 sequences are MNHEY and SMNVEV (reference sequence). The CDR3 runs to 14 residues. With 2 bases removed from V and 5 bases from J, the gap between germline ends came to 10 bases. As DNA, the CDR3 is TGTGCCAGCAGTTTACTGGGTGTTCAAAACATTCAGTACTTC. Translation gives CASSLLGVQNIQYF.

The chain couples TRBV18 to TRBJ2-7; perhaps D is TRBD1 or TRBD2 (5 bases each). V lost 1 base, J lost 3 bases, and 10 bases lay in between. Germline-derived CDR1 and CDR2 are KGHSH and LQKENI. The CDR3 length is 14 residues. The DNA for the CDR3 is TGTGCCAGCTCACCACGTAGAGGGGACTACGAGCAGTACTTC. It codes for CASSPRRGDYEQYF.

Regarding this clone: Other DNA sequences in this specimen translate into the identical CDR3. The V and J genes are TRBV27 and TRBJ2-7; D is ambiguous. Looked up from germline, CDR1 is MNHEY and CDR2 is SMNVEV (reference sequence). This CDR3 spans 10 amino acids. Between the trimmed V and J ends, which lost 8 bases and 2 bases, there was a span of 4 bases. CDR3 sequence reads: CASGPYEQYF. CDR3 sequence (DNA): TGTGCCAGCGGCCCCTACGAGCAGTACTTC.

The chain links TRBV7-8 to TRBJ2-1; D possibly matches TRBD1 or TRBD2 (6 bases each). V gave up 5 bases and J gave up 8 bases, with 22 bases separating them. The CDR3 is 16 amino acids. The germline CDR1 and CDR2 sequences are SGHVS and FQNEAQ. The CDR3 nucleotides are TGTGCCAGCAGCCCGACGGTACGGGGGCGGAATGATGAGCAGTTCTTC. It yields the protein CASSPTVRGRNDEQFF. Variable domain in full (rest from reference TRBV7-8 and TRBJ2-1): GAGVSQSPRYKVAKRGQDVALRCDPISGHVSLFWYQQALGQGPEFLTYFQNEAQLDKSGLPSDRFFAERPEGSVSTLKIQRTQQEDSAVYLCASSPTVRGRNDEQFFGPGTRLTVL.

About this clone: This sample also contains other DNA sequences that code for the same CDR3. The chain couples TRBV4-1 to TRBJ2-7; TRBD2 aligns across 8 bases. CDR3 length: 14 amino acids. The germline gives CDR1 MGHRA, CDR2 YSYEKL. With V trimmed by 2 bases and J by 2 bases, 2 bases remained unmatched. The CDR3 DNA is TGCGCCAGCAGCCAAACTAGCGGTCCCTACGAGCAGTACTTC. Translated: CASSQTSGPYEQYF.

This sequence joins TRBV11-3 and TRBJ1-5; D is uncertain. The CDR3 runs 11 residues. Germline CDR1 and CDR2: SGHNT and YENEEA. Trimming pared 3 bases from V and 7 bases from J, leaving 4 bases between. CDR3 DNA sequence: TGTGCCAGCAGCTTTGTACAGCCCCAGCATTTT. This encodes CASSFVQPQHF. Supplemented by reference TRBV11-3 and TRBJ1-5, the full variable domain reads EAGVVQSPRYKIIEKKQPVAFWCNPISGHNTLYWYLQNLGQGPELLIRYENEEAVDDSQLPKDRFSAERLKGVDSTLKIQPAELGDSAVYLCASSFVQPQHFGDGTRLSIL.